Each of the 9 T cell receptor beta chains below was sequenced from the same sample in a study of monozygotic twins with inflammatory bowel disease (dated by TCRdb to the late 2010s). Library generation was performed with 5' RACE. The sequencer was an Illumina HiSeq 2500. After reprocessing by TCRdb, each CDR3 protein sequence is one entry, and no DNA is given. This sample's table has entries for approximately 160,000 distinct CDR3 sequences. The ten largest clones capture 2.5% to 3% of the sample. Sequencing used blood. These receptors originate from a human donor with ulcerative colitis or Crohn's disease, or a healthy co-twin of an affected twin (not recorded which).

CDR3 in amino acids: CASSIGTGTYEQYF. The chain links TRBV5-1 to TRBJ2-7; TCRdb outputs TRBD1, but without DNA this stays unchecked. The CDR3 is made up of 14 amino acids. Germline V gene data show CDR1 as SGHRS and CDR2 as YFSETQ.

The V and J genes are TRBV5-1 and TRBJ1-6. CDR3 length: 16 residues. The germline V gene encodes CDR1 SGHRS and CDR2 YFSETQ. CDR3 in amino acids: CASSLEGRSYNSPLHF.

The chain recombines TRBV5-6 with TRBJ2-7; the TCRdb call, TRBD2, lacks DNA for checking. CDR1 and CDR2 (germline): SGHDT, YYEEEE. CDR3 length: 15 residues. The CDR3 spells CASSPGLATTYEQYF.

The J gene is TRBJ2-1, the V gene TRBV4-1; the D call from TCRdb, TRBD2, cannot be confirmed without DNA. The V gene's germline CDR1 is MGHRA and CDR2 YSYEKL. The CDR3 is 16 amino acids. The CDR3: CASSPTSGRNGNEQFF.

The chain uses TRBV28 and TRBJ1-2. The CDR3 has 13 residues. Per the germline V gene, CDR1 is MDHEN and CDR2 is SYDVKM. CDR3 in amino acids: CASSLGGMGGYTF.

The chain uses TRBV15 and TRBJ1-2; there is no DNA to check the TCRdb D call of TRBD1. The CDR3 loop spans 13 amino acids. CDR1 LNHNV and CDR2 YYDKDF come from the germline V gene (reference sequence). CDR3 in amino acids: CATSREGDYGYTF.

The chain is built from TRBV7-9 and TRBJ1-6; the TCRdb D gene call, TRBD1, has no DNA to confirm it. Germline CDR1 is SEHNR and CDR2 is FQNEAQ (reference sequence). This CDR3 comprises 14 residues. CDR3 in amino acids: CASSPQGYNSPLHF.

The CDR3 reads CASSTGQSTNYGYTF. The genes are TRBV18 and TRBJ1-2; TCRdb calls TRBD1, which cannot be checked without DNA. The CDR3 runs to 15 residues. Germline V gives CDR1 KGHSH, CDR2 LQKENI.

CDR3: CASSLGGSIKTSTDTQYF. The chain links TRBV27 to TRBJ2-3; the TRBD2 assignment by TCRdb is unverifiable without DNA. The CDR3 contains 18 residues. Germline loops: CDR1 MNHEY, CDR2 SMNVEV (reference sequence).